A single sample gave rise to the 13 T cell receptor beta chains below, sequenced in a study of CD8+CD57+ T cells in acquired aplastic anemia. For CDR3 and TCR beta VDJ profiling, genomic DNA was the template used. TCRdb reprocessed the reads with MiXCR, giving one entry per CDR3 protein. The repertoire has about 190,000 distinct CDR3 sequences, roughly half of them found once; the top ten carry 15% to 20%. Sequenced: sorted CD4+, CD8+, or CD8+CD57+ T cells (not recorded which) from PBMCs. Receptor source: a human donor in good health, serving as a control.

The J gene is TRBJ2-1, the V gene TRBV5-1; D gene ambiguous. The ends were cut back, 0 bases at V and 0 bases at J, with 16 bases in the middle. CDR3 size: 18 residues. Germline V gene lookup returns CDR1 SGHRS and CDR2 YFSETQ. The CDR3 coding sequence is TGCGCCAGCAGCTTGGACCCGTCAAGACCCAGCTCCTACAATGAGCAGTTCTTC. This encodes CASSLDPSRPSSYNEQFF.

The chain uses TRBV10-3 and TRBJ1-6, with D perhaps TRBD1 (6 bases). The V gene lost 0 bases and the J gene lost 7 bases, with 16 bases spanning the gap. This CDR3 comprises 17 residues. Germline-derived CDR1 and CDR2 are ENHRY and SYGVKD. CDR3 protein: CAISESPGGGGNSPLHF. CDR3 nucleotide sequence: TGTGCCATCAGTGAGTCGCCGGGCGGGGGCGGCAATTCACCCCTCCACTTT.

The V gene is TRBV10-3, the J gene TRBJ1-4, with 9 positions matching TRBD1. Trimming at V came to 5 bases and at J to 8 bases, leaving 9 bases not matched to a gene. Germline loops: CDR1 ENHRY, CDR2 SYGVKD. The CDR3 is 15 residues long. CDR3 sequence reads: CAISSGDRGEEKLFF. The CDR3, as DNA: TGTGCCATCAGTAGCGGTGACAGGGGGGAAGAAAAACTGTTTTTT.

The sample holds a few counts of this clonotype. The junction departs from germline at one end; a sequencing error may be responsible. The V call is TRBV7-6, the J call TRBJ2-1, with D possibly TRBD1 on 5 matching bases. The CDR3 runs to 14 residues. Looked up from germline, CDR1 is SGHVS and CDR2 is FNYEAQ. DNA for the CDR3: TGTGCTAGCAGCTTATCAGGGCTTGGAGATGAGCAGTTCTTC. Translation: CASSLSGLGDEQFF.

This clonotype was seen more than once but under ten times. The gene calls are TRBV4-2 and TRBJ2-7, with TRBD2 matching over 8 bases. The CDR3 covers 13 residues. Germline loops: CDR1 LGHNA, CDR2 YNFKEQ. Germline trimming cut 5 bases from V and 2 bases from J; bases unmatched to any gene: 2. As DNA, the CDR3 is TGTGCCAGCAGCGGGACTAGAACCTACGAGCAGTACTTC. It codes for CASSGTRTYEQYF.

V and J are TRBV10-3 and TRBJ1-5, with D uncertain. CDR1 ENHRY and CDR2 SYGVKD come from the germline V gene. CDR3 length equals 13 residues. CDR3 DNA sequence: TGTGCTAGAGGAATCTCTGGCAATCAGCCCCAGCATTTT. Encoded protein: CARGISGNQPQHF.

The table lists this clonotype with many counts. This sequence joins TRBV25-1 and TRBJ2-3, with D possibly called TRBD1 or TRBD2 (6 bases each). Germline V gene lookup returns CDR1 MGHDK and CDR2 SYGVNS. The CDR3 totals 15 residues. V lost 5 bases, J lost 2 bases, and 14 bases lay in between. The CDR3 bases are TGTGCCAGCAGTTCAGGAGGGGGATTCACAGATACGCAGTATTTT. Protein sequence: CASSSGGGFTDTQYF.

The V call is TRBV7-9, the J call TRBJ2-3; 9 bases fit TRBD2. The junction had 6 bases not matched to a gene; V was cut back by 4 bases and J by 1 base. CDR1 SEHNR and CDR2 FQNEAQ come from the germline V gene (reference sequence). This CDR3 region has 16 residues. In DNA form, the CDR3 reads TGTGCCAGCAGCTCGGTGGCTAGCGGGGGCACAGATACGCAGTATTTT. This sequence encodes CASSSVASGGTDTQYF.

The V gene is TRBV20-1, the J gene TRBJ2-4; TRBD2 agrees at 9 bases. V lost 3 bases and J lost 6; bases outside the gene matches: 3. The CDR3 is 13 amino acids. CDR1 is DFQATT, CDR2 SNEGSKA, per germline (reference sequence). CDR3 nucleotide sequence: TGCAGTGCTAGGCTAGCGGGGATAAACATTCAGTACTTC. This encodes CSARLAGINIQYF.

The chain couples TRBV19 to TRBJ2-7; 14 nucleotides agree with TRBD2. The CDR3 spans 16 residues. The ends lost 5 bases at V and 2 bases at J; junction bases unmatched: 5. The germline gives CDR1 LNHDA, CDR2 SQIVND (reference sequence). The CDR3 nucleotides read TGTGCCAGTAGTCCACGACTAGCGGGGGGGCCCTACGAGCAGTACTTC. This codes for CASSPRLAGGPYEQYF.

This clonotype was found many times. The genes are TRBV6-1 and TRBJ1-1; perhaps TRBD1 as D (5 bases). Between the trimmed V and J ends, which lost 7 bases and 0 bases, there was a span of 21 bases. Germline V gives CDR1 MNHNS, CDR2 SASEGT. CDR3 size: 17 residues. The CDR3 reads CASKELVDSPLNTEAFF. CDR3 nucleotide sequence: TGTGCCAGCAAGGAGTTGGTAGACAGCCCATTGAACACTGAAGCTTTCTTT.

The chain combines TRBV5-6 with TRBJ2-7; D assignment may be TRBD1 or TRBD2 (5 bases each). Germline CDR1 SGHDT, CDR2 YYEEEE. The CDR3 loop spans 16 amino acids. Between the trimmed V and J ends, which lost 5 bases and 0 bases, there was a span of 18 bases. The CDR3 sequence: CASSSGRFQTSYEQYF. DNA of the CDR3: TGTGCCAGCAGTTCGGGACGATTCCAAACCTCCTACGAGCAGTACTTC.

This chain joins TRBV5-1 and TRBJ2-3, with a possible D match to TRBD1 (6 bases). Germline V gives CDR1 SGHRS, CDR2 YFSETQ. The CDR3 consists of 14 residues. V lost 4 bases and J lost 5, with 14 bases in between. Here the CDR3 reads CASSKTGSIDTQYF. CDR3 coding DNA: TGCGCCAGCAGCAAGACAGGTTCCATAGATACGCAGTATTTT.